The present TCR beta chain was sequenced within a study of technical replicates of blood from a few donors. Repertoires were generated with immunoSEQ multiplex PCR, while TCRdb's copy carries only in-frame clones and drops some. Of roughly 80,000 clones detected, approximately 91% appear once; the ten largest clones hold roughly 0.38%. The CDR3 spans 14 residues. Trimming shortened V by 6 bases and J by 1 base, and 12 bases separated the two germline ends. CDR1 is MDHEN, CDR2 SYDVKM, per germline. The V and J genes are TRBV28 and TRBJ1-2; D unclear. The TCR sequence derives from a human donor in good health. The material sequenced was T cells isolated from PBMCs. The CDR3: CASRSTAVNYGYTF. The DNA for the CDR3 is TGTGCCAGCAGGTCAACTGCGGTTAACTATGGCTACACCTTC.